The TCR beta chain described here comes from a study of shared T cell receptors in the human thymus. The CDR3 loop spans 15 amino acids. CDR1 and CDR2 from the germline V gene are LGHNA and YNFKEQ. With V trimmed by 1 base and J by 7 bases, 7 bases remained unmatched. Sequenced by immunoSEQ multiplex PCR; TCRdb stores in-frame clones only, minus some. The sample yields hundreds of thousands of clones, over 75% seen once. This sample was shared with a second study, whose subject was human thymus T cells.

Material for sequencing was thymocytes. The TCR sequence derives from a boy less than two years old with a congenital heart defect. The chain is built from TRBV4-2 and TRBJ2-7; TRBD1 matches at 10 bases. CDR3 sequence reads: CASSQVTGGTREQYF. The DNA for the CDR3 is TGTGCCAGCAGCCAAGTGACAGGGGGCACTCGGGAGCAGTACTTC.